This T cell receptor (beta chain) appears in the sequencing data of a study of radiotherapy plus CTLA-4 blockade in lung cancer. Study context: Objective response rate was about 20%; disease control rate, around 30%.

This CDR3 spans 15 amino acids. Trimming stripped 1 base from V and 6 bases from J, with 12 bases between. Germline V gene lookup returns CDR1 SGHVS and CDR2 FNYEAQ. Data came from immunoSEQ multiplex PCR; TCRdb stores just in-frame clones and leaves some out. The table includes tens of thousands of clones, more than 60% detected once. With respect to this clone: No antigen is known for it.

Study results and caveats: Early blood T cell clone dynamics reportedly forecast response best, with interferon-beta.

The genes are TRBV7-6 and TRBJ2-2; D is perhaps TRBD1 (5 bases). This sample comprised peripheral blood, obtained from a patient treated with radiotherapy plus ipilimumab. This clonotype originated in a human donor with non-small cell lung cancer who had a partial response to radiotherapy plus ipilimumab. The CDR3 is CASSLVAGYPGELFF. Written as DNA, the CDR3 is TGTGCCAGCAGCTTAGTGGCAGGGTACCCCGGGGAGCTGTTTTTT.